This TCR beta chain was identified during a study of blood T cell repertoires in COVID-19. Study-wide background: There were acute and convalescent COVID-19 samples, and they came from the United States, Italy and Spain. T cells, B-cell-depleted T cells, or PBMCs supplied cDNA or gDNA.

Methods used by the authors: Amplified reference gene primers provided the basis for estimating nucleated cell counts. The assay was immunoSEQ multiplex PCR, and TCRdb's table has in-frame clones only and misses some. V and J calls and clone size are copied from that table; D and trimming were computed from the DNA. The repertoire holds approximately 220,000 clones, with 83% as singletons. This CDR3 comprises 16 residues. The V gene's germline CDR1 is SGHNT and CDR2 YYREEE (reference sequence). The germline V and J ends were trimmed by 0 bases and 0 bases, with 12 bases remaining between them. The age range of participants was about 18 to 95 years, with residence in 20 to 25 US areas.

This receptor was obtained from a woman between 50 and 59 years old who had been exposed to COVID-19. This sequence joins TRBV5-4 and TRBJ1-2; D is undetermined. The sequencing sample was made of PBMCs or T cells enriched from blood (not recorded which). The CDR3 reads CASSLALGKANYGYTF. The CDR3 DNA sequence: TGTGCCAGCAGCTTGGCGCTCGGTAAAGCTAACTATGGCTACACCTTC.